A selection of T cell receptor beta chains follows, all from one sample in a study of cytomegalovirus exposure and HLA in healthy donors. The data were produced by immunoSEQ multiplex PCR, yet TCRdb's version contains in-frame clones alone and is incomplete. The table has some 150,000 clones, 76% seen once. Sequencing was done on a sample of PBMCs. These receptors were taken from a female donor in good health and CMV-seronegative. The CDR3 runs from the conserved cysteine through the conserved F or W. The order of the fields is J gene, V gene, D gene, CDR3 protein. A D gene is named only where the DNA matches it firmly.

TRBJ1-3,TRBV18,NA,CASSTSWRSSGNTIYF
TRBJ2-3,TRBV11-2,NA,CASSQMRLTDTQYF
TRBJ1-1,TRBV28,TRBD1,CASSLKGAEAFF
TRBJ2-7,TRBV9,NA,CASSKGGGQGIASGSYEQYF
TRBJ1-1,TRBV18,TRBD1,CASSPPLGTGNTEAFF
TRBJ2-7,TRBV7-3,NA,CASSSRTGKEQYF
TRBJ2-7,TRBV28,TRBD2,CASSTPGGYEQYF
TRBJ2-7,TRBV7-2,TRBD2,CASSPRLTSGNAF
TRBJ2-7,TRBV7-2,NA,CASSFQRSGYYEQYF
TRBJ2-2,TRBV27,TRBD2,CASRLGLAVNTGELFF
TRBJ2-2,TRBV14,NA,CASSQFGTGELFF
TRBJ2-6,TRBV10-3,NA,CAISESGGLGANVLTF
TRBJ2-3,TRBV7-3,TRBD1,CASSLDGTGGDTQYF
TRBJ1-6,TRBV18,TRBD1,CASSPLGQNPSYNSPLHF
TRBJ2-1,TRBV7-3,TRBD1,CASSSTGDSYNEQFF
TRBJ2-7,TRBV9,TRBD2,CASSVEGREIYEQYF
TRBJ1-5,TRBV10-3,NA,CAISGRRGDQPQHF
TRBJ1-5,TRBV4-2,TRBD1,CASSQAETGVNQPQHF
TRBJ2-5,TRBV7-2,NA,CASSFGLAETQYF
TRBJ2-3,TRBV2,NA,CASSGRTQYF
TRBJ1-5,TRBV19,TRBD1,CASSIPGRGRGNQPQHF
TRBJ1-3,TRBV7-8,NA,CASSLARPGIGNTIYF
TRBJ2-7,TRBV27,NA,CASSLVMTAAYEQYF
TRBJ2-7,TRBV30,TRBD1,CAWEGAGQGAYEQYF
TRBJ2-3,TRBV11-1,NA,CASSLAVGSVADTQYF
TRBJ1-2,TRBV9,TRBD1,CASSLSGTGGNYGYTF
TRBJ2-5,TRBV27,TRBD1,CASRYSTGTQETQYF
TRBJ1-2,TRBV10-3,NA,CAISAGGGGYGYTF
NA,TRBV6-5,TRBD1,CASSSLGDRYYEQYF
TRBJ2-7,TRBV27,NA,CASSSPPHEQYF
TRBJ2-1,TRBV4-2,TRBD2,CASSQVRSGGAYEQFF
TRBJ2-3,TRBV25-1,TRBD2,CASSEGTSGGTQYF
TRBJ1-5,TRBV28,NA,CASSLLWRGARQPQHF
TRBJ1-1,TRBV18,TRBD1,CASSQQGGNTEAFF
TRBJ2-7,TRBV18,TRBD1,CASSPRQGSHEQYF
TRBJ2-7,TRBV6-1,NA,CASSEAYGVSEQYF
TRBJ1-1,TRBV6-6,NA,CASSYSTGMNTEAFF
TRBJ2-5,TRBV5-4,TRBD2,CASSHGLAGGRETQYF
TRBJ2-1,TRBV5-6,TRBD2,CASSSPGGSYNEQFF
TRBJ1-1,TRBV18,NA,CASSPLEGMNTEAFF
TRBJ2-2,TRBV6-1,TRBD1,CASSIDRVGTGELFF
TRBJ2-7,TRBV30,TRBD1,CAWSKGASYEQYF
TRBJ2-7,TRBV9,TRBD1,CASSKTGGSYEQYF
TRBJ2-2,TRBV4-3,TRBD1,CASSQDLSGQYTGELFF
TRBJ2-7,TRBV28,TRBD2,CASSPPRGLAAYEQYF
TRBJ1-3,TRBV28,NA,CASSLLSSGNTIYF